This TCR beta chain was obtained from a study of cytomegalovirus exposure and HLA in healthy donors (dated by TCRdb to about 2017). With respect to the entire study: In an earlier analysis of several hundred of the donors, 276 Gb of sequence data and 95 million to 130 million unique TCR beta sequences from roughly 190 million T cells were reported. An early release covering approximately 600 HLA-typed donors comprised about 320 gigabases of sequencing data and around 80 million unique TCR sequences. Of the roughly 400 genotyped donors, more than 75% were placed in the genetic ancestry cluster associated with self-reported Caucasian donors. The study was designed to test whether signatures of past pathogen exposure could be identified by cataloging public T cell receptors. The study used immunosequencing to profile the T cell repertoires of more than 650 subjects and linked those repertoires to cytomegalovirus serostatus. In addition to the first cohort of several hundred subjects, a separate validation cohort of under 150 different subjects was used. High-throughput TCR immunosequencing, statistical association of individual TCRs with disease status, and machine learning were combined to predict cytomegalovirus infection status. A later analysis re-analyzed previously published TCR beta repertoires from 650 to 800 donors and added high-resolution HLA genotyping to study TCR occurrence patterns. Rather than using new phenotypic data, the later analysis identified candidate immune exposures from TCR beta sequences and from how often those sequences occurred across donors. An earlier analysis of 587 of the donors used high-throughput TCR beta sequencing to judge whether each TCR beta V gene segment behaved as functional or pseudogenic. Donor age, sex, ethnicity and CMV serostatus were compiled together with the repertoire data. Genome-wide SNP genotypes for about 60% of the 666 donors were used in a later genetic analysis, which treated that subset as a discovery cohort. Every repertoire in the discovery cohort had been generated on one and the same sequencing platform. HLA typing covered class I and class II loci at four-digit resolution. Typing coverage differed by locus: A, B, C, DRB1 and DQB1 were typed in roughly 629-630 donors, DQA1 in about 560, DPA1 in some 600, and DPB1 in 400 to 480. A handful of DR-DQ haplotypes were handled as single units for association and clustering because linkage in the cohort was strong. Among around 400 genotyped donors of the cohort, an average of about 220,000 unique TCR beta nucleotide sequences was sequenced per donor, of which roughly 18% were non-productive. What the authors observed across the whole study: The presence/absence analyses assumed that sequencing depth was roughly uniform across donors, and that assumption may not be true. HLA typing was unavailable for some donors at each locus, so association tests used only the typed subset. At a false discovery rate of 0.05, a later analysis linked 15,000 to 20,000 TCR beta sequences to specific HLA alleles. A total of 150 to 200 TCR beta chains were listed by the study as associated with cytomegalovirus. Some IMGT-functional V segments, including TRBV6-2 and TRBV6-3, could not be told apart with the 87-base-pair reads, so those segments were excluded. According to a later analysis, TCR association rates differed among HLA loci, with DRB1 alleles showing the most associated TCRs and HLA-C alleles showing the fewest. Most TCR sequences were observed very rarely across donors, whereas some public TCRs were present in many individuals. Compared with the approximately 700-donor mean, donors in an Asian-associated ancestry cluster had fewer N-insertions in productive TCRs, according to a later genetic analysis. A further reported finding was that TCR beta sequences accurately predicted the HLA-A and HLA-B alleles for most subjects in the first cohort. The authors suggested that the approach could potentially be generalized to other disease states and immunological phenotypes. In a later analysis, HLA-associated TCR beta chains were found to be more clonally expanded and to have lower generation probabilities than equally common non-associated chains. According to a later analysis, parvovirus B19, influenza, CMV and Epstein-Barr virus appeared linked to several top co-occurrence clusters. A few of the identified cytomegalovirus-associated TCR beta chains were confirmed in vitro to be specific for cytomegalovirus antigens. For the cohort, immune exposure information was limited to CMV serostatus. The classifier was reported to diagnose cytomegalovirus status with high specificity and sensitivity in both the original and validation cohorts. Because counts were too low, roughly 16 rarely observed V segments, including chromosome 9 orphons, were left out of the earlier analysis of about 500 of the donors. Correlated functional status among segregating V segments might reflect linkage disequilibrium, but an unknown experimental factor could not be ruled out. When HLA alleles, especially DR and DQ, strongly co-occurred, TCR associations were difficult to assign to individual alleles. An association between a missense DCLRE1C variant and V-gene and J-gene trimming of TCR beta chains was found in a later genetic analysis and replicated in an independent cohort. A cluster of highly shared sequence variants was judged likely to be a technical artifact of the sequencing pipeline. The cohort was sequenced for TCR beta chains only, and without alpha or paired-chain data the features that could be detected were limited. A later analysis found that most CMV-associated TCR beta chains appeared HLA-restricted, with HLA associations seemingly driven largely by CMV exposure. In an earlier analysis of some 540 of the donors, most TCR beta V segments appeared in productive rearrangements about 90% or about 30% of the time, broadly matching IMGT annotations.

Libraries were prepared through the immunoSEQ multiplex PCR assay. The multiplex PCR relied on a mix of 60 forward primers for TCR Vbeta segments and 13 reverse primers for TCR Jbeta segments. The CDR3 region of rearranged TCR beta genes was amplified from genomic DNA with a multiplex PCR assay. Amplified TCR beta libraries were sequenced as 87-base-pair reads on the Illumina HiSeq System. The original methods were these. In a later analysis, some 80 million unique TCR beta chains were counted across the 500 to 700 repertoires, and about 9.9 million of these chains were shared by at least two donors. A nearest-neighbor algorithm error-corrected the raw reads and collapsed the reads into unique sequences, merging closely related sequences to remove PCR and sequencing errors. To assign V, D and J gene segments, CDR3 sequences were aligned to IMGT reference sequences. Each retained sequence needed at least a six-nucleotide match to both a V gene segment and a J gene segment. A rearrangement was called productive if the CDR3 had no stop codons and remained in frame with V and J, and every other rearrangement was called non-productive. Following IMGT convention, CDR3 was defined as the stretch from the second conserved V-encoded cysteine up to the conserved J-encoded phenylalanine. The earlier analysis of about 590 of the donors excluded sequences that lacked an unambiguous match to a single V gene segment. An earlier analysis of some 610 of the donors called V segments functional above 56.7% productive rearrangements and segregating when the between-donor standard deviation exceeded 5%. A statistical classification framework was developed to diagnose cytomegalovirus status using the catalog of TCR beta chain sequences. In a later analysis, TCR nucleotide sequences were compared against IMGT/GENE-DB human TR gene sequences so that V and J genes could be assigned. In a later analysis, CDR3 sequences and most-parsimonious VDJ recombination scenarios were assigned using the TCRdist pipeline. In a later analysis, every TCR beta chain was defined by the combination of its CDR3 amino acid sequence and its V-gene family, and reads without a unique V-gene family were dropped. As a way to deal with suspected cross-contamination and a sequencing artifact, a later analysis dropped approximately 570 nucleotide sequences that were highly shared and had low generation probability. In a later analysis, a clonal expansion index for each public chain was calculated from normalized within-repertoire ranks of inferred template counts. In a later analysis, generation probabilities were computed using a VDJ recombination model fitted to out-of-frame rearrangements, and the results were checked against IGoR. In a later analysis, TCR-TCR, TCR-HLA and TCR-CMV co-occurrence was scored with hypergeometric tests, and a repertoire-size bias correction was applied to TCR pairs. To estimate false discovery rates, a later analysis permuted the HLA or CMV assignments 20 times. In a later analysis, co-occurring TCRs were grouped using DBSCAN, with TCRdist sequence similarity added in when clustering inside HLA-allele-positive subsets. Co-occurrence clustering excluded repertoires with fewer than 30,000 or more than 120,000 public chains, plus five with anomalous nucleotide sharing. TCRdb re-hosts the immuneACCESS table, in-frame sequences only. Its copies lack some clones; in the studies checked, an unresolved V gene accounts for under half of them, and the cause for the rest is not known. V and J calls and clone size are copied from that table; D and trimming were computed from the DNA. The sample includes more than 95,000 clones, with around 78% observed a single time. The top ten clonotypes cover roughly 3.5% of the sample.

In total, 630 or so healthy bone marrow donors made up the cohort. At the time of sampling, every cohort member was nominally healthy, though immune exposures that went unrecorded were likely present. The donor was CMV seronegative and belonged to the group of more than 300 seronegative cohort members. A peripheral blood sample was provided by each donor, and peripheral blood mononuclear cells were used for TCR beta sequencing. Genomic DNA was extracted from the blood cell samples with the Qiagen DNeasy Blood Extraction Kit. Note on this clone: Its antigen target is currently unknown. Base quality data are lacking; no much larger clone is found one base away.

Its CDR3 holds 16 amino acids, cysteine through phenylalanine. The CDR3 DNA has 48 bases and is translated from base 1. The germline V gene (reference sequence) sets CDR1 to SEHNR and CDR2 to FQNEAQ. Trimmed from V: 5 bases; trimmed from J: 6 bases; junction bases lacking a gene match: 14. The chain couples TRBV7-9 to TRBJ1-2, and 8 bases in between align with TRBD1. Sequences were obtained from PBMCs. This TCR came from a man in his forties in good health and CMV-seronegative. The CDR3 here reads CASSIRQGSVENGYTF. The nucleotides are TGTGCCAGCAGCATACGACAGGGGAGTGTTGAGAATGGCTACACCTTC. Supplemented by the reference TRBV7-9 and TRBJ1-2 proteins around the CDR3, the complete variable domain is DTGVSQNPRHKITKRGQNVTFRCDPISEHNRLYWYRQTLGQGPEFLTYFQNEAQLEKSRLLSDRFSAERPKGSFSTLEIQRTEQGDSAMYLCASSIRQGSVENGYTFGSGTRLTVV.